Described below is a single T cell receptor (beta chain) sequence and its context. The antigen remains unidentified. CDR1 and CDR2 from the germline V gene are SGDLS and YYNGEE. The germline V and J ends were trimmed by 0 bases and 7 bases, with 11 bases remaining between them. This CDR3 region has 15 residues. Expressed TCRB transcripts were sequenced after all isolated RNA was converted to cDNA. Measured with immunoSEQ multiplex PCR; TCRdb has only the in-frame clones, and not every one. The profile covers about 340,000 clones, with roughly 9% appearing a single time and around 1% taken by the ten largest. The sample originates from a study of beta chain features in type 1 diabetes. At the level of the study: Healthy donors and patients had similar age, gender and cell yields. General study points: A moderate, significant TCRB CDR3 shortening appeared in type 1 diabetes across four CD4+ subsets. Short templates might get an advantage during PCR, and this would be equal in patients and controls. Healthy donors had naive, central memory and Treg TCRB repertoires that appeared less similar than those seen among patients. Whether HLA type influences TCRB rearrangement remained unresolved here.

The genes are TRBV9 and TRBJ1-6; D might be TRBD1 (5 bases). The receptor was derived from a man aged 25 to 40 with type 1 diabetes. Sequenced input: central memory CD4+ T cells from blood. The CDR3 nucleotides read TGTGCCAGCAGCGTAGTGGGAGGGGACAATTCACCCCTCCACTTT. This codes for CASSVVGGDNSPLHF.